Listed here are 5 T cell receptor beta chains from one sample, sequenced in a study of blood T cell repertoires in COVID-19 (dated by TCRdb to the early 2020s). Library preparation employed the immunoSEQ multiplex PCR assay. TCRdb holds this immuneACCESS table with in-frame rearrangements only. Some clones are missing; in checked studies, unresolved V genes explain under half, and the rest has no known cause. For this sample the table gives under 300,000 clones, of which roughly 88% were detected only once. Approximately 2.2% of the sample goes to the ten largest clones. The material sequenced was peripheral blood. These receptors were obtained from a woman between 40 and 55 years old who had recovered from COVID-19.

The V and J genes are TRBV4-3 and TRBJ2-2; a possible D gene is TRBD2 (5 bases). Trimming took 3 bases from V and 3 from J, leaving 14 bases between them. CDR1 and CDR2 (germline): LGHNA, YSLEER. The CDR3 is 16 amino acids. CDR3 DNA sequence: TGCGCCAGCAGCCACTCCCCAACTAGGGACACCGGGGAGCTGTTTTTT. Its translation: CASSHSPTRDTGELFF.

The rearrangement uses TRBV3-1 (or the pseudogene TRBV3-2) and TRBJ1-1; 8 nucleotides agree with TRBD1. CDR1 is LGHDT, CDR2 YNNKEL, per germline (reference sequence). The CDR3 loop spans 13 amino acids. Losses at the gene ends were 5 bases for V and 7 bases for J; bases not matched to a gene: 6. CDR3 DNA: TGTGCCAGCAGCTCCGGACAGGGTGGTGAAGCTTTCTTT. Translating gives CASSSGQGGEAFF.

This clone is a singleton in its sample. V gene TRBV7-2 combines with J gene TRBJ2-3, with 12 positions matching TRBD2. Germline assignment: CDR1 SGHTA and CDR2 FQGNSA. V lost 0 bases, J lost 3 bases, and 7 bases stayed unmatched. The CDR3 runs 18 residues. The DNA of the CDR3 is TGTGCCAGCAGCTTAGCGCAAGGACTAGCGGGAAAGACAGATACGCAGTATTTT. Amino acid sequence: CASSLAQGLAGKTDTQYF.

V gene TRBV7-9 combines with J gene TRBJ2-3; 7 positions agree with TRBD2. The CDR3 is 14 amino acids. Germline-derived CDR1 and CDR2 are SEHNR and FQNEAQ (reference sequence). V lost 5 bases and J lost 6; bases outside the gene matches: 8. The DNA of the CDR3 is TGTGCCAGCAGCCCTAGAGGGAGGGCTGATACGCAGTATTTT. Its translation: CASSPRGRADTQYF.

The chain recombines TRBV6-5 with TRBJ2-7, with 10 bases aligning to TRBD1. The CDR3 is 14 amino acids. Germline CDR1 is MNHEY and CDR2 is SVGAGI. J was trimmed by 3 bases and V by 4 bases; bases with no gene match: 3. The CDR3 coding sequence is TGTGCCAGCAGTTCCCGGGACAGGGGCTACGAGCAGTACTTC. This encodes CASSSRDRGYEQYF.